This record looks at one T cell receptor beta chain sequence and its context. These data come from a study of T cells in Graves' hyperthyroidism and ophthalmopathy. In the study overall: Peripheral blood draws took place at initial diagnosis, ahead of any treatment.

The ends were cut back, 4 bases at V and 6 bases at J, with 24 bases in the middle. The CDR3 covers 16 residues. CDR1 is DFQATT and CDR2 is SNEGSKA in the germline V gene (reference sequence). Amplification of TCR beta CDR3 regions used RNA as the template. The HTBI primer set was used in a first-round RT-PCR of the TCR CDR3. From the multiplex PCR reads, TCRdb called clonotypes with MiXCR, one entry per CDR3 protein. The repertoire holds 500,000 to 550,000 distinct CDR3 sequences, with 20% as singletons. The J gene is TRBJ1-2, the V gene TRBV20-1; D possibly corresponds to TRBD1 (5 bases). Sequencing was carried out using blood. The receptor was isolated from a man aged 35 to 55 with Graves' ophthalmopathy. The CDR3, as DNA: TGCAGTGCTACCCCGGGACCCTACTCTCTGACGGATGGCTACACCTTC. It translates to CSATPGPYSLTDGYTF.